The 4 T cell receptor beta chains reported below all come from one sample, sequenced in a study of tumor-infiltrating lymphocytes in oesophageal squamous cell carcinoma. Each CDR3 protein is one row after TCRdb ran MiXCR on the PCR reads. This sample carries 17,000 or so distinct CDR3 sequences, around 50% of them seen once, and the ten largest clones take approximately 45%. The sequenced sample consisted of normal esophageal tissue next to the tumor. The origin of the receptors is a female donor with esophageal squamous cell carcinoma.

The gene calls are TRBV7-6 and TRBJ2-5; D uncertain. The J call may not be correct, given that the DNA end is closer to TRBJ2-7. Germline V gene data show CDR1 as SGHVS and CDR2 as FNYEAQ. There are 15 residues in the CDR3. The DNA of the CDR3 is TGTGCCAGCAGCTTAGTCTCCAGTAACTCCTACGAGCAGTACTTC. It is translated as CASSLVSSNSYEQYF.

J is TRBJ2-3 and V is TRBV12-3 or TRBV12-4, with TRBD2 matching over 12 bases. V lost 6 bases and J lost 4; bases outside the gene matches: 5. CDR3 length: 15 amino acids. CDR3 in DNA: TGTGCCAGCAGGACTAGCGGGAGATTCTCAGATACGCAGTATTTT. It is translated as CASRTSGRFSDTQYF.

There are many counts of this clonotype. The chain joins TRBV11-3 to TRBJ1-2, with D unresolved. Trimming left V 4 bases short and J 3 bases short, with 3 bases between. This CDR3 has 11 amino acids. Germline CDR1 is SGHNT and CDR2 is YENEEA. The CDR3 protein is CASSWDYGYTF. The CDR3 region has the DNA TGTGCCAGCAGCTGGGACTATGGCTACACCTTC. Based on the CDR3 plus reference TRBV11-3 and TRBJ1-2, the full variable domain is EAGVVQSPRYKIIEKKQPVAFWCNPISGHNTLYWYLQNLGQGPELLIRYENEEAVDDSQLPKDRFSAERLKGVDSTLKIQPAELGDSAVYLCASSWDYGYTFGSGTRLTVV.

In its sample, this clonotype was seen a few times. The V call is TRBV2, the J call TRBJ1-2, with a tentative D call TRBD1 (5 bases). Germline CDR1 is SNHLY and CDR2 is FYNNEI. V was pared by 5 bases and J by 4 bases, with 11 bases between. This CDR3 has 13 amino acids. The CDR3 region has the DNA TGTGCCAGCAGTTCAGGGTCACGCTATGGCTACACCTTC. As protein: CASSSGSRYGYTF. Using reference TRBV2 and TRBJ1-2 for the parts outside the CDR3, the full variable domain is EPEVTQTPSHQVTQMGQEVILRCVPISNHLYFYWYRQILGQKVEFLVSFYNNEISEKSEIFDDQFSVERPDGSNFTLKIRSTKLEDSAMYFCASSSGSRYGYTFGSGTRLTVV.